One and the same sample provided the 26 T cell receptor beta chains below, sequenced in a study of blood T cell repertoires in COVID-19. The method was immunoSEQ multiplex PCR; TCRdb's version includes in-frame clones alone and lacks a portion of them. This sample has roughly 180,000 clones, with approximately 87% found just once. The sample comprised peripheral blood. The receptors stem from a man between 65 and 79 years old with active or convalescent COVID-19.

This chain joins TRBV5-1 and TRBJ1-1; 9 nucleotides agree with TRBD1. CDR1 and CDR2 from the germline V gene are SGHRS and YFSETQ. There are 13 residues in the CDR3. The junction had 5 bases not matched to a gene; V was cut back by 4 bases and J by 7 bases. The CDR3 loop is CASSTRQGGEAFF. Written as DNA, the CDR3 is TGCGCCAGCAGCACCCGACAGGGGGGTGAAGCTTTCTTT.

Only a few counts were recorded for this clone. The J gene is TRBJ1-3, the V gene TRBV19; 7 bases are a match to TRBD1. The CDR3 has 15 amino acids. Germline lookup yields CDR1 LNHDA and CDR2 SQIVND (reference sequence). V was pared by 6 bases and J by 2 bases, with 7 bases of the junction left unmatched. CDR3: CASSPSQGAGNTIYF. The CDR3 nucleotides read TGTGCCAGTAGCCCTTCCCAGGGGGCTGGAAACACCATATATTTT.

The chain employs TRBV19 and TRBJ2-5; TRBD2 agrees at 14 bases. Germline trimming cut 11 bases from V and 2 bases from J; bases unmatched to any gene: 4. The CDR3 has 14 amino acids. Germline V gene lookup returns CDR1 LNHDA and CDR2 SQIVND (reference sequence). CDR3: CASRTSGRQETQYF. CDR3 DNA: TGTGCCTCAAGGACTAGCGGGAGGCAAGAGACCCAGTACTTC.

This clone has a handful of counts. The CDR3 bases are TGTGCCAGCAGCGCACGACAGGGGGCTGGCTACACCTTC. Protein sequence: CASSARQGAGYTF. The chain carries TRBV7-6 and TRBJ1-2; TRBD1 matches 10 bases. CDR1 and CDR2 from the germline V gene are SGHVS and FNYEAQ. Trimming at V came to 5 bases and at J to 7 bases, leaving 4 bases not matched to a gene. CDR3 length: 13 residues.

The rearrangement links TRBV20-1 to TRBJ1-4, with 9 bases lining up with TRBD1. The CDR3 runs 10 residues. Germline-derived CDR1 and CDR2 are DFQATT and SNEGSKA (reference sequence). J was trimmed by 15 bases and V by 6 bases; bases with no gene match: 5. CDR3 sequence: CSAEDRGVFF. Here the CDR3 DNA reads TGCAGTGCAGAAGACAGGGGGGTGTTTTTT.

As DNA, the CDR3 is TGTGCCAGCTCCAGGGTTGGGGTAAACAATGAGCAGTTCTTC. Translation: CASSRVGVNNEQFF. The V and J genes are TRBV6-5 and TRBJ2-1, with a tentative D call TRBD1 (5 bases). V was cut by 8 bases and J by 5 bases, with 16 bases left in between. This CDR3 has 14 amino acids. Germline values: CDR1 MNHEY, CDR2 SVGAGI.

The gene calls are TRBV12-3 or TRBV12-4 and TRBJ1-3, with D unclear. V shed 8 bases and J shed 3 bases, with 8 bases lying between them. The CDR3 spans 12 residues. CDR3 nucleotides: TGTGCCAGCGATTCGCGTGGAAACACCATATATTTT. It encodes CASDSRGNTIYF.

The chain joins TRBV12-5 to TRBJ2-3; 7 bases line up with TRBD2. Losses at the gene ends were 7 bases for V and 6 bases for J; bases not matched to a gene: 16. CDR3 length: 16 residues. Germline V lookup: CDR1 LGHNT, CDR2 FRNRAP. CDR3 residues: CASALAPGRVPDTQYF. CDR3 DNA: TGTGCTAGTGCCCTAGCGCCAGGGAGGGTCCCCGATACGCAGTATTTT.

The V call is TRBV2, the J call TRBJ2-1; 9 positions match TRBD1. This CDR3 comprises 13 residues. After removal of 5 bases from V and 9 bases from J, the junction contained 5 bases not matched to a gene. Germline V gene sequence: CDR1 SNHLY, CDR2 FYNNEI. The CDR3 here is CASSTGQGPEQFF. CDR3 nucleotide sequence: TGTGCCAGCAGTACTGGACAGGGGCCTGAGCAGTTCTTC. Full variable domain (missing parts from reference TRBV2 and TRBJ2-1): EPEVTQTPSHQVTQMGQEVILRCVPISNHLYFYWYRQILGQKVEFLVSFYNNEISEKSEIFDDQFSVERPDGSNFTLKIRSTKLEDSAMYFCASSTGQGPEQFFGPGTRLTVL.

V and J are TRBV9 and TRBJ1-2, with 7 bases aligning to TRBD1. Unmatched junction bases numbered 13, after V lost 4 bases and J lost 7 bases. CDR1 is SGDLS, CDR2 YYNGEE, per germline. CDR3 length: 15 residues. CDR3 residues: CASSPPSEGAGGYTF. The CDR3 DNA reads TGTGCCAGCAGCCCACCTTCGGAGGGGGCAGGTGGCTACACCTTC.

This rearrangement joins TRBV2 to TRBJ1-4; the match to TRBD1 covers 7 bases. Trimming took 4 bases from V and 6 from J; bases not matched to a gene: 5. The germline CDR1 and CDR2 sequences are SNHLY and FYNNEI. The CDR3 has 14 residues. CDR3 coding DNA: TGTGCCAGCAGTGGACAGGGCCCTGATGAAAAACTGTTTTTT. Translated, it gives CASSGQGPDEKLFF.

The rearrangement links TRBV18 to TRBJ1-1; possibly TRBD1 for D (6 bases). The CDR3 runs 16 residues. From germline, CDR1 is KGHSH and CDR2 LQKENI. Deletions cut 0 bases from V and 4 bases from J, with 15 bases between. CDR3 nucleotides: TGTGCCAGCTCACCACCGGCAGGGGCCAAAGTCACTGAAGCTTTCTTT. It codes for CASSPPAGAKVTEAFF.

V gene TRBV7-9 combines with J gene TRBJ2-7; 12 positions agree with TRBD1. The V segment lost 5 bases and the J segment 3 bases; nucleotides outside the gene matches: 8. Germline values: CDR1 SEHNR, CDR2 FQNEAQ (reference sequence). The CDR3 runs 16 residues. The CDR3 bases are TGTGCCAGCAGCCGGACCGGGACAGGGGGCTTCTACGAGCAGTACTTC. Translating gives CASSRTGTGGFYEQYF.

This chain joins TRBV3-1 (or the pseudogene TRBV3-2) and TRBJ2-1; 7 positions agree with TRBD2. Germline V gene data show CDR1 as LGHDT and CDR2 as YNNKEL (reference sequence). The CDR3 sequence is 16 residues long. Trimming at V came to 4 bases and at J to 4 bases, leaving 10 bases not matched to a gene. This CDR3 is CASSLLSTSAYNEQFF. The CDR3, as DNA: TGTGCCAGCAGCCTTTTGTCCACTAGCGCATACAATGAGCAGTTCTTC.

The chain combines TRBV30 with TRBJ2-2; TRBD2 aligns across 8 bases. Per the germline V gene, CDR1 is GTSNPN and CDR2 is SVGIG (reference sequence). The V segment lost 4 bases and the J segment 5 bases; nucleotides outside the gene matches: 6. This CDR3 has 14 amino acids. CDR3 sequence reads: CAWTGGRHTGELFF. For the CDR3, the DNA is TGTGCCTGGACGGGGGGGAGACATACCGGGGAGCTGTTTTTT.

The CDR3 bases are TGCGCCAGCAGCATACTAGCGGGACCCTCCTACGAGCAGTACTTC. Its protein is CASSILAGPSYEQYF. The V gene is TRBV5-1, the J gene TRBJ2-7; 10 bases map to TRBD2. V was clipped by 4 bases and J by 0 bases; unmatched bases: 4. Germline V gene sequence: CDR1 SGHRS, CDR2 YFSETQ. This CDR3 spans 15 amino acids.

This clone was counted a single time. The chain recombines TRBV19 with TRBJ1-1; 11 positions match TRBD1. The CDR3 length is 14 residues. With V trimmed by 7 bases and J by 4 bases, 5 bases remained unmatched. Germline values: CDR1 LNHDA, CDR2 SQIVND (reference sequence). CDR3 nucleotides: TGTGCCAGTACCTCTGGACAGGGGGCCACTGAAGCTTTCTTT. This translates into CASTSGQGATEAFF.

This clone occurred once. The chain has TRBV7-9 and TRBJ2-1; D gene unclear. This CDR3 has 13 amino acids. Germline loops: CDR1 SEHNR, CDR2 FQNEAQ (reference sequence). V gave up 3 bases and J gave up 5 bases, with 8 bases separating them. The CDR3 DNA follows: TGTGCCAGCAGCTTTGGAGTGGACAATGAGCAGTTCTTC. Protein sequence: CASSFGVDNEQFF.

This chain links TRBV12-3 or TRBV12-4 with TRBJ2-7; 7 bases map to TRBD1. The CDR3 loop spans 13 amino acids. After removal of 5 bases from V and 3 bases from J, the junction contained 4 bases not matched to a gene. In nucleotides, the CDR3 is TGTGCCAGCAGTGCCGGGACAGTCTACGAGCAGTACTTC. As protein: CASSAGTVYEQYF.

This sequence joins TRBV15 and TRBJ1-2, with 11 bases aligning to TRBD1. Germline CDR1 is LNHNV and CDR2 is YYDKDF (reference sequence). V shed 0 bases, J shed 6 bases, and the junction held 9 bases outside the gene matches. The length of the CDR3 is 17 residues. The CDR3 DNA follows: TGTGCCACCAGCAGAGATATGGACTTGGACAGGGGGCATGGCTACACCTTC. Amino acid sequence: CATSRDMDLDRGHGYTF.

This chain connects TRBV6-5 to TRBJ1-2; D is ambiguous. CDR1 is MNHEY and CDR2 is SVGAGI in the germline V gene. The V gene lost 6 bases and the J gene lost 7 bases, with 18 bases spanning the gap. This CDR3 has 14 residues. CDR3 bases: TGTGCCAGCAGCCTCATGGGAGGTAGAACTGGCTACACCTTC. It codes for CASSLMGGRTGYTF.

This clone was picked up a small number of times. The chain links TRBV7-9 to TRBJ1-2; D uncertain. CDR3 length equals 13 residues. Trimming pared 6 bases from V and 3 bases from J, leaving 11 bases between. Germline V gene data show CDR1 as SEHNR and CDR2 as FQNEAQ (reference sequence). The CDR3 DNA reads TGTGCCAGCAGTCATGAAGAGTACTATGGCTACACCTTC. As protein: CASSHEEYYGYTF.

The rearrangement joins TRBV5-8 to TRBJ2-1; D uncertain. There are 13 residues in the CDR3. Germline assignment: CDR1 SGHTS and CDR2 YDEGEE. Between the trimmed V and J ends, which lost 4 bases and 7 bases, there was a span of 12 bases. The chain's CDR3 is CASSPLGPNEQFF. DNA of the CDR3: TGTGCCAGCAGCCCGCTGGGCCCAAATGAGCAGTTCTTC.

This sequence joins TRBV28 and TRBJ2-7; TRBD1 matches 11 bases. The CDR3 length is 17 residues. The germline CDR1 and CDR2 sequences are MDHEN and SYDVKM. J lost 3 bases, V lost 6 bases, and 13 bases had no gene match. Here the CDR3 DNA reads TGTGCCAGCAGCCCTGGACAGGGGGCGGATCACCACTACGAGCAGTACTTC. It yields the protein CASSPGQGADHHYEQYF.

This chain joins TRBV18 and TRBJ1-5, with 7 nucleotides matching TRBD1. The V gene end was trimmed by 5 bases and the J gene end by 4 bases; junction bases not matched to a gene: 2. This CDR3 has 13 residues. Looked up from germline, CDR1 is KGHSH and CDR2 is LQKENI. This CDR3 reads CASSSTGNQPQHF. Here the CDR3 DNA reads TGTGCCAGCTCATCGACAGGGAATCAGCCCCAGCATTTT.

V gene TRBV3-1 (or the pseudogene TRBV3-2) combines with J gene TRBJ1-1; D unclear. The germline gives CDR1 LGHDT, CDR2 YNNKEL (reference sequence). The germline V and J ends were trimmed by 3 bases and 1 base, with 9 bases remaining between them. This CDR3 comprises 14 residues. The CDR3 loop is CASSHCAENTEAFF. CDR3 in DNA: TGTGCCAGCAGCCATTGTGCAGAGAACACTGAAGCTTTCTTT.